The 31 T cell receptor beta chains below all came from one sample that was sequenced in a study of identifying expanded T cells in peripheral blood (dated by TCRdb to the late 2010s). The library was obtained by the immunoSEQ multiplex PCR assay. The table comes from immuneACCESS by way of TCRdb, which keeps in-frame sequences with V and J called. Part of the clones is missing from these tables; in studies checked, under half for an unresolved V gene and the rest for unknown reasons. The sample records 65,000 to 95,000 clones, roughly 84% of which are singletons. The leading ten clones occupy less than 20% of the sample. Sequencing used blood. Receptor source: a person aged 18 to 75 in good health.

The chain has TRBV11-1 and TRBJ1-2; D remains ambiguous. CDR3 size: 15 residues. Germline CDR1 SGHAT, CDR2 FQDESV (reference sequence). The V and J ends lost 4 bases and 2 bases respectively, with 14 bases between them. CDR3 coding DNA: TGTGCCAGCAGCTCGTCCCTCGGCCGCAACTATGGCTACACCTTC. As protein: CASSSSLGRNYGYTF.

This clone was observed once. The rearrangement uses TRBV7-9 and TRBJ1-1; D unresolved. The V gene's germline CDR1 is SEHNR and CDR2 FQNEAQ (reference sequence). The CDR3 is 14 residues long. V lost 7 bases to trimming and J lost 1 base, with 13 bases between them. The CDR3 DNA sequence: TGTGCCAGCAAACGTACGGACGGGAACACTGAAGCTTTCTTT. This encodes CASKRTDGNTEAFF.

For the CDR3, the DNA is TGTGCCATCAGTGACGGGCCCGGGGGGAACACTGAAGCTTTCTTT. Its protein is CAISDGPGGNTEAFF. V usage is TRBV10-3 and J usage is TRBJ1-1; possibly TRBD1 for D (5 bases). V was pared by 3 bases and J by 1 base, with 12 bases between. Germline lookup yields CDR1 ENHRY and CDR2 SYGVKD. The CDR3 is made up of 15 amino acids.

The chain couples TRBV19 to TRBJ1-5, with no clear D. V was trimmed by 1 base and J by 0 bases, leaving 13 bases between them. Germline-derived CDR1 and CDR2 are LNHDA and SQIVND (reference sequence). CDR3 size: 17 residues. The chain's CDR3 is CASSIVPGRYSNQPQHF. In nucleotides, the CDR3 is TGTGCCAGTAGTATAGTTCCCGGCAGGTATAGCAATCAGCCCCAGCATTTT.

This clone was counted between two and nine times. The chain carries TRBV28 and TRBJ1-5; 7 bases match TRBD1. Germline trimming cut 5 bases from V and 3 bases from J; bases unmatched to any gene: 4. This CDR3 region has 14 residues. Germline V gives CDR1 MDHEN, CDR2 SYDVKM. The chain's CDR3 is CASSLGTDNQPQHF. The CDR3 DNA follows: TGTGCCAGCAGTCTGGGGACAGACAATCAGCCCCAGCATTTT.

The table lists this clone with a few counts. The V and J genes are TRBV7-9 and TRBJ1-4, with D possibly being TRBD1 (5 bases). The V end was cut by 1 base, the J end by 5 bases, with 8 bases between. CDR1 is SEHNR, CDR2 FQNEAQ, per germline (reference sequence). The CDR3 extends over 14 amino acids. CDR3 sequence reads: CASSLGDGNEKLFF. For the CDR3, the DNA is TGTGCCAGCAGCTTAGGGGACGGGAATGAAAAACTGTTTTTT.

This chain joins TRBV5-1 and TRBJ1-1; D remains ambiguous. This CDR3 comprises 14 residues. V was shortened by 0 bases and J by 1 base, with 7 bases between the two germline ends. Germline V gives CDR1 SGHRS, CDR2 YFSETQ. The CDR3 nucleotides read TGCGCCAGCAGCTTGGAAGCTACGAACACTGAAGCTTTCTTT. It yields the protein CASSLEATNTEAFF.

The rearrangement joins TRBV18 to TRBJ2-1; no definite D call. This CDR3 region has 15 residues. CDR1 KGHSH and CDR2 LQKENI come from the germline V gene. The V gene lost 0 bases and the J gene lost 6 bases, with 12 bases spanning the gap. The chain's CDR3 is CASSPPSGSLNEQFF. The CDR3 region has the DNA TGTGCCAGCTCACCACCGTCGGGTTCCCTCAATGAGCAGTTCTTC.

This chain links TRBV5-1 with TRBJ2-6; perhaps TRBD2 as D (5 bases). CDR3 length: 16 amino acids. Trimming shortened V by 4 bases and J by 0 bases, and 11 bases separated the two germline ends. Germline CDR1 is SGHRS and CDR2 is YFSETQ. For the CDR3, the DNA is TGCGCCAGCAGCCTTGACGGGAACTCTGGGGCCAACGTCCTGACTTTC. Translating gives CASSLDGNSGANVLTF.

V is TRBV9 and J is TRBJ2-7, with D possibly being TRBD1 (5 bases). V was pared by 3 bases and J by 1 base, with 8 bases between. Germline V gene data show CDR1 as SGDLS and CDR2 as YYNGEE. The CDR3 loop spans 13 amino acids. CDR3 nucleotide sequence: TGTGCCAGCAGCGAGGGGTTATCCTACGAGCAGTACTTC. This translates into CASSEGLSYEQYF.

This clone appeared a few times. The chain has TRBV5-1 and TRBJ2-7; perhaps TRBD1 as D (6 bases). V lost 4 bases and J 1 base, leaving 18 bases between the germline ends. Germline V gene sequence: CDR1 SGHRS, CDR2 YFSETQ. The CDR3 is 16 residues long. CDR3 DNA sequence: TGCGCCAGCAGCCCGGGTGGGGGCACGGGGTCCTACGAGCAGTACTTC. This codes for CASSPGGGTGSYEQYF.

To note about this clone: Within the sample, other DNA sequences also encode this same CDR3. The V and J genes are TRBV11-2 and TRBJ2-7, with D unresolved. This CDR3 region has 15 residues. Germline V lookup: CDR1 SGHAT, CDR2 FQNNGV. With 1 base removed from V and 0 bases from J, the gap between germline ends came to 10 bases. CDR3 loop: CASSLVGGSSYEQYF. DNA for the CDR3: TGTGCCAGCAGCTTAGTTGGCGGCAGCTCCTACGAGCAGTACTTC.

The chain employs TRBV28 and TRBJ1-1; 7 nucleotides match TRBD1. The germline V gene encodes CDR1 MDHEN and CDR2 SYDVKM. V lost 2 bases and J lost 6; bases outside the gene matches: 6. The CDR3 runs to 14 residues. CDR3 amino acids: CASSLKDRVPEAFF. In nucleotides, the CDR3 is TGTGCCAGCAGTTTAAAAGACAGGGTACCTGAAGCTTTCTTT.

The chain links TRBV7-3 to TRBJ2-1; TRBD2 matches at 10 bases. The CDR3 is made up of 16 amino acids. Germline trimming cut 2 bases from V and 2 bases from J; bases unmatched to any gene: 3. Germline values: CDR1 SGHTA, CDR2 FQGTGA. The CDR3 nucleotides are TGTGCCAGCAGCTTATCCGGGACTAGCGCCTACAATGAGCAGTTCTTC. As protein: CASSLSGTSAYNEQFF.

V usage is TRBV9 and J usage is TRBJ2-1; 7 nucleotides align to TRBD2. CDR3 length: 16 residues. V lost 0 bases to trimming and J lost 0 bases; unmatched junction nucleotides: 3. Germline V gene sequence: CDR1 SGDLS, CDR2 YYNGEE. This chain's CDR3 is CASSVGSGVSYNEQFF. The CDR3 nucleotides read TGTGCCAGCAGCGTAGGGAGCGGGGTCTCCTACAATGAGCAGTTCTTC.

This chain uses TRBV2 with TRBJ2-2; TRBD1 matches at 8 bases. Germline assignment: CDR1 SNHLY and CDR2 FYNNEI. Losses at the gene ends were 7 bases for V and 6 bases for J; bases not matched to a gene: 7. The CDR3 is 14 amino acids. The CDR3 DNA is TGTGCCAGCAATGGGCAGGGGGCCCCCGGGGAGCTGTTTTTT. Amino acids: CASNGQGAPGELFF. Using reference TRBV2 and TRBJ2-2 for the parts outside the CDR3, the full variable domain is EPEVTQTPSHQVTQMGQEVILRCVPISNHLYFYWYRQILGQKVEFLVSFYNNEISEKSEIFDDQFSVERPDGSNFTLKIRSTKLEDSAMYFCASNGQGAPGELFFGEGSRLTVL.

J is TRBJ2-7 and V is TRBV19; tentatively, D is TRBD1 (6 bases). Between the trimmed V and J ends, which lost 6 bases and 3 bases, there was a span of 12 bases. CDR1 is LNHDA and CDR2 is SQIVND in the germline V gene (reference sequence). CDR3 size: 13 residues. CDR3 sequence: CASSRSTGYEQYF. CDR3 DNA sequence: TGTGCCAGTAGCCGGTCGACAGGCTACGAGCAGTACTTC.

This rearrangement joins TRBV5-6 to TRBJ1-1; D unresolved. Per germline, CDR1 SGHDT and CDR2 YYEEEE. Trimming took off 3 bases at V and 6 bases at J, with 9 bases between the two ends. This CDR3 spans 12 amino acids. For the CDR3, the DNA is TGTGCCAGCAGCTGGGGAGGGCCTGAAGCTTTCTTT. Translation: CASSWGGPEAFF.

This chain joins TRBV7-9 and TRBJ1-5; D is undetermined. The CDR3 length is 12 residues. V lost 4 bases, J lost 3 bases, and 4 bases lay in between. CDR1 is SEHNR, CDR2 FQNEAQ, per germline (reference sequence). CDR3 sequence (DNA): TGTGCCAGCAGCTCTGACAATCAGCCCCAGCATTTT. Its protein is CASSSDNQPQHF.

This clone was seen only a few times. Sequence at one end of the junction differs from germline and may be a read error. The J gene is TRBJ2-1, the V gene TRBV4-1, with D possibly TRBD1 on 5 matching bases. This CDR3 region has 13 residues. Germline lookup yields CDR1 MGHRA and CDR2 YSYEKL. CDR3 DNA sequence: TGTGCCAGCAGCGATAGGATCAGGGAAGATCAGTTCTTC. Amino acids: CASSDRIREDQFF.

The chain uses TRBV6-4 and TRBJ2-3; TRBD2 agrees at 11 bases. Trimming removed 4 bases from V and 5 bases from J; junction bases left unmatched: 2. CDR3 size: 14 residues. CDR1 is MRHNA, CDR2 SNTAGT, per germline. CDR3 sequence reads: CASSGLAGGDTQYF. CDR3 bases: TGTGCCAGCAGTGGCCTAGCGGGAGGAGATACGCAGTATTTT.

Here the CDR3 DNA reads TGTGCCAGCAGCGTAGCCAGCGGGAGCGCGAACACCGGGGAGCTGTTTTTT. Encoded protein: CASSVASGSANTGELFF. This chain links TRBV9 with TRBJ2-2; TRBD2 aligns across 8 bases. Unmatched junction bases numbered 4, after V lost 0 bases and J lost 0 bases. This CDR3 spans 17 amino acids. CDR1 SGDLS and CDR2 YYNGEE come from the germline V gene. The full variable domain, completed using reference TRBV9 and TRBJ2-2, is DSGVTQTPKHLITATGQRVTLRCSPRSGDLSVYWYQQSLDQGLQFLIQYYNGEERAKGNILERFSAQQFPDLHSELNLSSLELGDSALYFCASSVASGSANTGELFFGEGSRLTVL.

This rearrangement joins TRBV7-3 to TRBJ2-5; TRBD2 might be the D (5 bases). The CDR3 sequence is 13 residues long. Germline-derived CDR1 and CDR2 are SGHTA and FQGTGA. Trimming took 0 bases from V and 5 from J, leaving 7 bases between them. In DNA, the CDR3 is TGTGCCAGCAGCTTAACCTGGGAGGAGACCCAGTACTTC. This sequence encodes CASSLTWEETQYF. The variable domain in full, with the rest retrieved from reference TRBV7-3 and TRBJ2-5, is GAGVSQTPSNKVTEKGKYVELRCDPISGHTALYWYRQSLGQGPEFLIYFQGTGAADDSGLPNDRFFAVRPEGSVSTLKIQRTERGDSAVYLCASSLTWEETQYFGPGTRLLVL.

This chain uses TRBV9 with TRBJ1-3, with D hard to call. The ends were cut back, 0 bases at V and 0 bases at J, with 7 bases in the middle. This CDR3 spans 15 amino acids. The germline V gene has CDR1 SGDLS and CDR2 YYNGEE. The CDR3 here is CASSVGQISGNTIYF. CDR3 nucleotides: TGTGCCAGCAGCGTAGGGCAGATCTCTGGAAACACCATATATTTT.

CDR3 region: CASSLMGQGRDTQYF. The CDR3, as DNA: TGTGCCAGCAGCTTAATGGGTCAGGGGAGAGATACGCAGTATTTT. The V call is TRBV7-2, the J call TRBJ2-3; a possible D gene is TRBD1 (6 bases). The CDR3 spans 15 residues. Germline CDR1 reads SGHTA; CDR2 reads FQGNSA. V dropped 2 bases and J dropped 5 bases, with 14 bases sitting between them.

The V and J genes are TRBV28 and TRBJ1-1; D perhaps matches TRBD1 (5 bases). The germline gives CDR1 MDHEN, CDR2 SYDVKM. The CDR3 has 13 amino acids. Deletions cut 3 bases from V and 4 bases from J, with 9 bases between. CDR3 loop: CASSLGRITEAFF. Written as DNA, the CDR3 is TGTGCCAGCAGTTTGGGACGGATCACTGAAGCTTTCTTT.

V gene TRBV5-1 combines with J gene TRBJ2-1, with 7 bases lining up with TRBD2. V shed 0 bases, J shed 7 bases, and the junction held 7 bases outside the gene matches. The CDR3 runs to 15 residues. Germline V gene data show CDR1 as SGHRS and CDR2 as YFSETQ. The CDR3 sequence: CASSLDAGAPNEQFF. The CDR3 DNA reads TGCGCCAGCAGCTTGGATGCGGGAGCACCTAATGAGCAGTTCTTC. Based on the CDR3 plus reference TRBV5-1 and TRBJ2-1, the full variable domain is KAGVTQTPRYLIKTRGQQVTLSCSPISGHRSVSWYQQTPGQGLQFLFEYFSETQRNKGNFPGRFSGRQFSNSRSEMNVSTLELGDSALYLCASSLDAGAPNEQFFGPGTRLTVL.

This chain uses TRBV20-1 with TRBJ2-1; 7 bases are shared with TRBD2. With V trimmed by 5 bases and J by 15 bases, 10 bases remained unmatched. Per germline, CDR1 DFQATT and CDR2 SNEGSKA (reference sequence). The CDR3 runs 11 residues. CDR3 DNA: TGCAGTGCTGGCCCCCCTAGCGGTTTGTTCTTC. Its translation is CSAGPPSGLFF.

The chain couples TRBV18 to TRBJ1-1, with 12 bases lining up with TRBD1. V was pared by 6 bases and J by 4 bases, with 9 bases of the junction left unmatched. Germline CDR1 KGHSH, CDR2 LQKENI. This CDR3 is 16 amino acids long. The CDR3 sequence is CASSKGQGASATEAFF. CDR3 nucleotides: TGTGCCAGCTCGAAGGGACAGGGGGCGAGCGCCACTGAAGCTTTCTTT.

The chain couples TRBV7-3 to TRBJ2-1; TRBD2 matches at 8 bases. This CDR3 region has 15 residues. The V gene end was trimmed by 5 bases and the J gene end by 4 bases; junction bases not matched to a gene: 7. Germline values: CDR1 SGHTA, CDR2 FQGTGA. The CDR3 loop reads CASSLTSGLYNEQFF. CDR3 nucleotides: TGTGCCAGCAGCCTTACTAGCGGCCTTTACAATGAGCAGTTCTTC.

This chain uses TRBV5-4 with TRBJ2-5; 8 nucleotides line up with TRBD1. This CDR3 has 14 amino acids. Looked up from germline, CDR1 is SGHNT and CDR2 is YYREEE (reference sequence). Trimming took 2 bases from V and 5 from J; bases not matched to a gene: 5. The CDR3 protein is CASSFGQGQETQYF. CDR3 bases: TGTGCCAGCAGCTTCGGACAGGGACAGGAGACCCAGTACTTC.